The rows below give T cell receptor beta chains drawn from one sample of a study of blood T cells in healthy people across ages. Using its own MiXCR run on the 5' RACE reads, TCRdb lists one record per CDR3 protein. In the table there are around 1,700,000 distinct CDR3 sequences, about 30% of which are singletons. Sequenced: blood. The receptor source for this set is a woman younger than 45 in good health. The CDR3 runs from the conserved cysteine through the conserved F or W. The D gene is left open where the match is weak. Some rows have no size entry. The others give once, few or many, or a class for an expanded clone.

D	size	V	J	DNA	CDR3
NA	few	TRBV10-3	TRBJ2-1	TGTGCCATCAGTGAACGGGGGGCCCGTGATAATGAGCAGTTCTTC	CAISERGARDNEQFF
NA	few	TRBV5-1	TRBJ2-4	TGCGCCAGCGGCTCCAGGGATATCGGAAACATTCAGTACTTC	CASGSRDIGNIQYF
NA	NA	TRBV12-3/TRBV12-4	TRBJ1-2	TGTGCCAGCAGTCAAAACTGGGCGAGTGGCTACACCTTC	CASSQNWASGYTF
TRBD1	few	TRBV5-1	TRBJ1-4	TGCGCCAGCAGGACAGGGGATGAAGATGAAAAACTGTTTTTT	CASRTGDEDEKLFF
TRBD1	NA	TRBV20-1	TRBJ1-1	TGCAGTGCTAGTGACAGGGCAACACCCTCATGGAACACTGAAGCTTTCTTT	CSASDRATPSWNTEAFF
NA	few	TRBV6-2/TRBV6-3	TRBJ2-7	TGTGCCAGCAGGGCCCCCTCCAAAGGGAACGAGCAGTACTTC	CASRAPSKGNEQYF
TRBD1	NA	TRBV10-3	TRBJ2-7	TGTGCCATCAGTGAGTCACAGGGGCGCCACGAGCAGTACTTC	CAISESQGRHEQYF
NA	NA	TRBV2	TRBJ2-1	TGTGCTCCGGGGGGCATGGGTGAGCAGTTCTTC	CAPGGMGEQFF
NA	NA	TRBV20-1	TRBJ2-7	TGCAGTGCTAGTCGAAGGACCGGGGCAGGGGTTTACGAGCAGTACTTC	CSASRRTGAGVYEQYF
NA	many	TRBV7-2	TRBJ2-7	TGTGCCAGCAGCTCCTTAAGCTCCTACGAGCAGTACTTC	CASSSLSSYEQYF
NA	few	TRBV5-6	TRBJ2-1	TGTGCCGGCAGACTCTCCGGGCGAGATGAGCAGTTCTTC	CAGRLSGRDEQFF
TRBD1	many	TRBV29-1	TRBJ2-1	TGCAGCGTTGTCCGCGCAGGGGGCCTGTACAATGAGCAGTTCTTC	CSVVRAGGLYNEQFF
NA	NA	TRBV29-1	TRBJ2-1	TGCAGCGGCTGGTTGTACAATGAGCAGTTCTTC	CSGWLYNEQFF
TRBD2	NA	TRBV27	TRBJ2-2	TGTGCCCACCTCAAGCGGGGGAACACCGGGGAGCTGTTTTTT	CAHLKRGNTGELFF
NA	NA	TRBV7-9	TRBJ2-2	TGTGCCAGCAGCCCCGAAGGGCTAAACACCGGGGAGCTGTTTTTT	CASSPEGLNTGELFF
TRBD2	NA	TRBV7-2	TRBJ2-2	TGTGCCAGCAGCGCTAGCGGGAGTTCCGGGGAGCTGTTTTTT	CASSASGSSGELFF
NA	NA	TRBV2	TRBJ2-3	TGTGCCACCACGGTCAGCACCAGCACAGATGCGCAGTATTTT	CATTVSTSTDAQYF
NA	NA	TRBV12-3/TRBV12-4	TRBJ1-6	TGTGCCAGCACTCAGGACTATAATTCACCCCTCCACTTT	CASTQDYNSPLHF
TRBD2	few	TRBV6-1	TRBJ2-3	TGTGCCAGCAGTCTTTCGGGACTAGCGGGGACAGATACGCAGTATTTT	CASSLSGLAGTDTQYF
NA	NA	TRBV10-3	TRBJ1-5	TGTGCCATCAGCGACCCCGACGGAAGATATAGCAATCAGCCCCAGCATTTT	CAISDPDGRYSNQPQHF
TRBD1	many	TRBV6-6	TRBJ2-4	TGTGCCAGCAGTGGATCTGGGGGACAGCACGTAAACATTCAGTACTTC	CASSGSGGQHVNIQYF
NA	few	TRBV14	TRBJ2-7	TGTGCCAGCAGCGCCCGACTGGGCAGGTTACTCGAGCAGTACTTC	CASSARLGRLLEQYF
NA	NA	TRBV30	TRBJ2-7	TGTGCCTGCCTAGGGGCGAACGAGCAGTACTTC	CACLGANEQYF
NA	NA	TRBV30	TRBJ2-3	TGTGCCTGGAGTGGGCTCGTAGGCACAGATACGCAGTATTTT	CAWSGLVGTDTQYF
TRBD2	NA	TRBV11-2	TRBJ2-6	TGTGCCAGCAGCTTCAGGGAGGGCAGAGCTGGGGCCAACGTCCTGACTTTC	CASSFREGRAGANVLTF
NA	NA	TRBV7-9	TRBJ2-7	TGTGCCAGCAACGACCAGAACTCCTACGAGCAGTACTTC	CASNDQNSYEQYF
NA	NA	TRBV11-2	TRBJ2-3	TGTGCCAGCAGCTTAAACAGGCGAAGTGATACGCAGTATTTT	CASSLNRRSDTQYF
NA	NA	TRBV6-1	TRBJ2-1	TGTGCCAGCAGTGAACGCTTGACAGCGGATGAGCAGTTCTTC	CASSERLTADEQFF
NA	many	TRBV20-1	TRBJ2-7	TGCAGTGCTTCTCCCCGGGACACCCCCTACGAGCAGTACTTC	CSASPRDTPYEQYF
NA	NA	TRBV2	TRBJ1-1	TGTGCCAGCAGTGGGCAGGCAGATGGAGAGGCTTTCTTT	CASSGQADGEAFF
TRBD2	many	TRBV7-6	TRBJ2-1	TGTGCCAGCAGCGTCTCCACGGGGAGGGTTTTCTCCTACAATGAGCAGTTCTTC	CASSVSTGRVFSYNEQFF
TRBD1	NA	TRBV20-1	TRBJ1-5	TGCAGTGCTTGGACAGGAGATAGCAATCAGCCCCAGCATTTT	CSAWTGDSNQPQHF
NA	NA	TRBV7-2	TRBJ1-2	TGTGCCAGCAGCGCCAACAGGGACTGGGGCTACACCTTC	CASSANRDWGYTF
NA	few	TRBV7-6	TRBJ2-7	TGTGCCGGCAGCGCCAACCACGCGGGCACTGCTGGGGAGCAGTACTTC	CAGSANHAGTAGEQYF
NA	few	TRBV7-9	TRBJ2-7	TGTGCCAGCACCCCCACAGCGGGTCGGCACGAGCAGTACTTC	CASTPTAGRHEQYF
NA	few	TRBV7-2	TRBJ2-5	TGTGCCAACACCTACGGTTCCGGGGCAGGGGAGACCCAGTACTTC	CANTYGSGAGETQYF
TRBD1	NA	TRBV30	TRBJ1-2	TGTGCCTGGACCTCGACAGGGAACTATGGCTACACCTTC	CAWTSTGNYGYTF
NA	few	TRBV20-1	TRBJ2-5	TGCAGTGCTACAGCCGGGACTGCCCAAGAGACCCAGTACTTC	CSATAGTAQETQYF
NA	few	TRBV11-2	TRBJ2-5	TGTGCCAGCAGCTTCCAGTGGCGACTAGACCAAGAGACCCAGTACTTC	CASSFQWRLDQETQYF
NA	NA	TRBV2	TRBJ1-5	TGTGCCAGCACAGACAGGAGGGGGCAGCCCCAGCATTTT	CASTDRRGQPQHF
NA	many	TRBV9	TRBJ2-3	TGTGCCAGCAGCGCACCCAGCACAGATACGCAGTATTTT	CASSAPSTDTQYF
NA	NA	TRBV5-5	TRBJ1-2	TGTGCCAGCAGTCCCAAGACAGGAGGAATCTATGGCTACACCTTC	CASSPKTGGIYGYTF
TRBD1	many	TRBV7-2	TRBJ2-7	TGTGCCAGCAGCTCCACAGGGGGCTTACCCTACGAGCAGTACTTC	CASSSTGGLPYEQYF
NA	once	TRBV30	TRBJ2-1	TGTGCCTGCAGCGAGCAGTTCTTC	CACSEQFF
NA	NA	TRBV6-6	TRBJ1-5	TGTGCCAGCAGTTACTCGACGCCAGGTCAGCCCCAGCATTTT	CASSYSTPGQPQHF
TRBD1	NA	TRBV2	TRBJ1-1	TGTGCCAGCAGCATGGACAGGGTTTGGGCGAACACTGAAGCTTTCTTT	CASSMDRVWANTEAFF
TRBD1	NA	TRBV7-9	TRBJ2-5	TGTGCCAGCAGCACCCTAATAACAGGGGTCGAGACCCAGTACTTC	CASSTLITGVETQYF
TRBD2	NA	TRBV5-4	TRBJ2-1	TGTGCCAGCAGCTTGAAGGCCGGCGGGGGTTCCCTCCGGGGCAATGAGCAGTTCTTC	CASSLKAGGGSLRGNEQFF
TRBD1	few	TRBV5-1	TRBJ1-2	TGCGCCAGCAGCTTAAGTGGACAGGGCTACTATGGCTACACCTTC	CASSLSGQGYYGYTF
TRBD2	few	TRBV7-3	TRBJ2-1	TGTGCCAGCAGCGGACGGGGACTACCGTTTCTTGAGCAGTTCTTC	CASSGRGLPFLEQFF
NA	NA	TRBV19	TRBJ1-5	TGTGCCAGTCGAGGGGGTCGCGGCAATCAGCCCCAGCATTTT	CASRGGRGNQPQHF
NA	NA	TRBV12-3/TRBV12-4	TRBJ2-7	TGTGTCAACCTTCTCCCCCGGGATCCGGCCGAGCAGTACTTC	CVNLLPRDPAEQYF
NA	once	TRBV7-2	TRBJ2-5	TGTGCCAGCAGCTTAGCGGTAGGAAGGTCGGAGACCCAGTACTTC	CASSLAVGRSETQYF
TRBD1	few	TRBV5-1	TRBJ2-3	TGCGCCAGCAGCTTGGCAGGGGGACAAGATACGCAGTATTTT	CASSLAGGQDTQYF
TRBD2	NA	TRBV12-3/TRBV12-4	TRBJ2-1	TGTGCCAGCAGTGACGGACTAGCGGGGGGCCCGATTTACAATGAGCAGTTCTTC	CASSDGLAGGPIYNEQFF
TRBD1	many	TRBV18	TRBJ2-3	TGTGCCAGCTCACCAGACAGGGCGGATACGCAGTATTTT	CASSPDRADTQYF
NA	NA	TRBV20-1	TRBJ2-6	TGCAGTGCTAGAGATCTCGGAGGGTCTGGGGCCAACGTCCTGACTTTC	CSARDLGGSGANVLTF
NA	few	TRBV18	TRBJ2-3	TGTGCCAGCTCACCACGGAAGGGTGCAGATACGCAGTATTTT	CASSPRKGADTQYF
NA	NA	TRBV2	TRBJ1-1	TGTGCCAGCAGTGGGGGTTGGGGGTCGAACACTGAAGCTTTCTTT	CASSGGWGSNTEAFF
NA	NA	TRBV28	TRBJ1-2	TGTGCCAACAGATCCGGGACATTTTCTGGCTACACCTTC	CANRSGTFSGYTF